The rows below give T cell receptor beta chains drawn from one sample of a study of T cell changes during pregnancy in multiple sclerosis. Sequenced by immunoSEQ multiplex PCR; TCRdb stores in-frame clones only, minus some. The data contain about 30,000 clones, about nine tenths of them seen just once; the ten biggest clones take up 0.44%. The source was CD4+ T cells from peripheral blood mononuclear cells, collected in the second trimester of pregnancy. Source of these receptors: a female donor in good health, enrolled as a control in a pregnancy study. The CDR3 runs from the conserved cysteine through the conserved F or W. The D gene is left open where the match is weak. Clone size is not always given. Where it is, it says once, few, many or a class for expanded clones.

V	J	size	D	CDR3	DNA
TRBV6-4	TRBJ1-2	-	TRBD1	CASSDRVTGSRGYTF	TGTGCCAGCAGTGATCGGGTGACAGGGTCTCGCGGCTACACCTTC
TRBV6-1	TRBJ1-1	-	-	CAAEGQGSTEAFF	TGTGCCGCAGAGGGGCAGGGGAGTACTGAAGCTTTCTTT
TRBV25-1	TRBJ1-6	-	-	CASSEPGKNSPLHF	TGTGCCAGCAGTGAGCCCGGGAAGAATTCACCCCTCCACTTT
TRBV10-1	TRBJ2-1	-	TRBD1	CASRDRDGNEQFF	TGCGCCAGCAGGGACAGGGACGGGAATGAGCAGTTCTTC
TRBV5-6	TRBJ2-1	-	TRBD2	CASSLGTGRVVKNEQFF	TGTGCCAGCAGCTTGGGGACGGGGAGGGTTGTGAAAAATGAGCAGTTCTTC
TRBV5-8	TRBJ2-5	once	-	CASSQGQRSTQYF	TGTGCCAGCAGCCAGGGTCAACGGAGCACCCAGTACTTC
TRBV9	TRBJ2-3	-	-	CASSTGVGSTDTQYF	TGTGCCAGCAGCACAGGCGTGGGGAGCACAGATACGCAGTATTTT
TRBV18	TRBJ2-6	-	TRBD2	CASSVLAGHSSGANVLTF	TGTGCCAGCTCAGTACTAGCGGGACATTCTTCTGGGGCCAACGTCCTGACTTTC
TRBV7-2	TRBJ2-1	-	TRBD1	CASRDRAYNEQFF	TGTGCCAGCAGGGACAGGGCCTACAATGAGCAGTTCTTC
TRBV18	TRBJ1-1	-	-	CASSRASGMNTEAFF	TGTGCCAGCTCACGCGCTTCGGGAATGAACACTGAAGCTTTCTTT
TRBV7-8	TRBJ1-6	-	-	CASSSDSKFYNSPLHF	TGTGCCAGCAGCTCGGACAGCAAGTTCTATAATTCACCCCTCCACTTT
TRBV6-5	TRBJ2-5	-	TRBD2	CASRRGRGTQETQYF	TGTGCCAGCAGACGTGGGCGGGGGACCCAAGAGACCCAGTACTTC
TRBV27	TRBJ1-2	-	TRBD1	CASRPPGTGPPNYGYTF	TGTGCCAGCAGACCGCCCGGGACAGGGCCTCCTAACTATGGCTACACCTTC
TRBV5-1	TRBJ1-1	-	TRBD1	CASSRTGGTEAFF	TGCGCCAGCAGCCGGACAGGGGGGACTGAAGCTTTCTTT
TRBV29-1	TRBJ2-1	-	-	CSVAPGLHPNEQFF	TGCAGCGTCGCCCCGGGACTTCACCCCAATGAGCAGTTCTTC
TRBV11-2	TRBJ1-6	-	TRBD1	CASSQQGENSPLHF	TGTGCCAGCAGCCAGCAGGGGGAAAATTCACCCCTCCACTTT
TRBV9	TRBJ2-6	-	-	CASSITGIPSGANVLTF	TGTGCCAGCAGCATCACAGGCATTCCCTCTGGGGCCAACGTCCTGACTTTC
TRBV7-2	TRBJ1-1	-	-	CASRPQTASNTEAFF	TGTGCCAGCAGACCACAGACAGCCTCGAACACTGAAGCTTTCTTT
TRBV19	TRBJ1-5	-	TRBD1	CASSIDRGQGQPQHF	TGTGCCAGTAGTATTGACAGGGGGCAGGGTCAGCCCCAGCATTTT
TRBV29-1	TRBJ2-5	once	TRBD1	CSVRQGGETQYF	TGCAGCGTTCGACAGGGCGGGGAGACCCAGTACTTC
TRBV7-9	TRBJ2-3	-	TRBD2	CASSQAGGTDTQYF	TGTGCCAGCAGCCAAGCGGGGGGCACAGATACGCAGTATTTT
TRBV4-2	TRBJ1-1	medium-sized	-	CASSLSGYTEAFF	TGTGCCAGCAGCCTCTCCGGGTACACTGAAGCTTTCTTT
TRBV6-5	TRBJ2-1	-	TRBD1	CASRLTGTYTEQFF	TGTGCCAGCAGATTGACAGGGACCTACACCGAGCAGTTCTTC
TRBV27	TRBJ2-3	-	TRBD2	CASSGLAGPTDTQYF	TGTGCCAGCAGTGGACTAGCGGGGCCTACAGATACGCAGTATTTT
TRBV6-5	TRBJ2-7	-	-	CASSAARLDEQYF	TGTGCCAGCAGTGCGGCCCGGCTCGACGAGCAGTACTTC
TRBV28	TRBJ1-5	-	TRBD1	CASRIAGTVTNQPQHF	TGTGCCAGCAGAATCGCCGGGACAGTTACCAATCAGCCCCAGCATTTT
TRBV19	TRBJ2-2	-	-	CASSIGAPTGELFF	TGTGCCAGTAGTATAGGCGCACCCACCGGGGAGCTGTTTTTT
TRBV7-2	TRBJ1-4	-	-	CASSLGQLNEKLFF	TGTGCCAGCAGCTTAGGACAGCTTAATGAAAAACTGTTTTTT
TRBV23-1	TRBJ2-1	-	TRBD2	CASSPNSREGQGYNEQFF	TGCGCCAGCAGTCCCAACTCGCGGGAGGGCCAAGGGTACAATGAGCAGTTCTTC
TRBV27	TRBJ2-1	-	-	CASSPAGRHEQFF	TGTGCCAGCAGCCCTGCTGGGAGACATGAGCAGTTCTTC
TRBV2	TRBJ2-1	once	-	CASGRSGPYNEQFF	TGTGCCAGCGGTCGTAGCGGCCCTTACAATGAGCAGTTCTTC
TRBV4-2	TRBJ2-3	-	TRBD2	CASSQGLAGVSGTDTQYF	TGTGCCAGCAGCCAAGGTCTAGCGGGGGTATCGGGCACAGATACGCAGTATTTT
TRBV7-2	TRBJ2-3	-	-	CASSGTDKTAQYF	TGTGCCAGCAGCGGGACTGACAAAACCGCGCAGTATTTT
TRBV4-3	TRBJ2-2	-	-	CASSQDPQKITGELFF	TGCGCCAGCAGCCAAGATCCCCAGAAAATCACCGGGGAGCTGTTTTTT
TRBV10-3	TRBJ1-1	-	-	CAISRTGNTEAFF	TGTGCCATCTCGAGAACAGGAAATACTGAAGCTTTCTTT
TRBV19	TRBJ2-3	-	TRBD2	CASSPTSGGLTDTQYF	TGTGCCAGTAGCCCGACTAGCGGGGGGCTCACAGATACGCAGTATTTT
TRBV7-2	TRBJ2-7	-	TRBD2	CASSLSSGRASGEQYF	TGTGCCAGCAGCCTGTCTAGCGGGAGGGCCTCGGGGGAGCAGTACTTC
TRBV6-5	TRBJ1-5	-	TRBD1	CASRSGGLRPQHF	TGTGCCAGCAGGTCAGGGGGCTTGCGGCCCCAGCATTTT
TRBV5-6	TRBJ1-5	-	-	CASSLGQGSNQPQHF	TGTGCCAGCAGCTTGGGGCAGGGTAGCAATCAGCCCCAGCATTTT
TRBV10-1	TRBJ2-5	-	TRBD2	CASSDNSGAQIRETQYF	TGCGCCAGCAGTGACAATAGCGGGGCACAAATAAGAGAGACCCAGTACTTC
TRBV4-1	TRBJ2-1	-	-	CASSQGDPGNEQFF	TGCGCCAGCAGCCAAGGAGACCCGGGCAATGAGCAGTTCTTC
TRBV2	TRBJ2-2	-	TRBD1	CAGTGGPGELFF	TGTGCCGGGACAGGGGGCCCCGGGGAGCTGTTTTTT
TRBV28	TRBJ1-2	-	TRBD1	CASSWTGYYGYTF	TGTGCCAGCAGTTGGACAGGGTACTATGGCTACACCTTC
TRBV7-6	TRBJ2-2	-	-	CASSLSEAGELFF	TGTGCCAGCAGCCTGAGTGAGGCCGGGGAGCTGTTTTTT
TRBV19	TRBJ1-4	-	-	CASSVTERGFSEKLFF	TGTGCCAGTAGTGTCACCGAAAGGGGGTTCTCCGAAAAACTGTTTTTT
TRBV7-9	TRBJ1-2	-	TRBD1	CASSLGGTDYGYTF	TGTGCCAGCAGCTTAGGAGGGACAGATTATGGCTACACCTTC
TRBV5-4	TRBJ2-3	once	TRBD2	CASSNPGLATDTQYF	TGTGCCAGCAGCAACCCGGGACTAGCGACAGATACGCAGTATTTT
TRBV30	TRBJ2-7	-	-	CAWGGAGSYEQYF	TGTGCCTGGGGGGGGGCGGGCTCCTACGAGCAGTACTTC
TRBV5-6	TRBJ1-2	once	-	CASTLPGSNYGYTF	TGTGCCAGCACCCTCCCAGGAAGTAACTATGGCTACACCTTC
TRBV5-6	TRBJ1-5	-	TRBD1	CASSSRGQGNQPQHF	TGTGCCAGCAGCTCCAGGGGGCAAGGCAATCAGCCCCAGCATTTT
TRBV30	TRBJ2-3	-	-	CAWSPRAPDTQYF	TGTGCCTGGAGTCCCAGGGCGCCAGATACGCAGTATTTT
TRBV9	TRBJ2-3	-	TRBD2	CASSTPSGGTDTQYF	TGTGCCAGCAGCACACCGAGCGGGGGGACAGATACGCAGTATTTT
TRBV4-3	TRBJ1-6	-	TRBD1	CASSQELGTGYSPLHF	TGCGCCAGCAGCCAAGAACTAGGGACAGGGTATTCACCCCTCCACTTT
TRBV19	TRBJ2-7	-	-	CASSPAGFSSYEQYF	TGTGCCAGTAGCCCAGCGGGCTTCAGCTCCTACGAGCAGTACTTC
TRBV10-3	TRBJ1-5	-	TRBD1	CAISDGQGAKPQHF	TGTGCCATCAGTGACGGACAGGGGGCTAAGCCCCAGCATTTT
TRBV18	TRBJ2-7	once	TRBD2	CASSPLPLAAVVAGPPEQGEQYF	TGTGCCAGCTCACCGCTACCCCTAGCGGCTGTAGTTGCAGGCCCTCCGGAACAAGGCGAGCAGTACTTC